The T cell receptor (beta chain) described here comes from a study of T cells expressing NK-cell markers. The wider study: Sequenced donors, eight in total, included seven who were HCMV-seropositive and one who was seronegative. General study points: The study found dominant NKG2C+ clonotypes at about 1.0-8% of CD8+ T cells in six donors. Unclear, still, was the HCMV specificity of the expanded NKG2C+ T cell clones.

Generation of TCR beta cDNA was performed by 5'RACE template switching incorporating UMIs. TCRdb reworked the 5' RACE reads into one entry per CDR3 protein, no DNA. This table lists roughly 20,000 distinct CDR3 sequences. For this clonotype: Its target is unknown.

This sequence was found in a man aged 18 to 69 in good health. The material sequenced was blood T cells: a sorted CD56 or NKG2C T cell subset, CD4+ or CD8+ T cells, or bulk PBMC T cells (not recorded which).

The CDR3 reads CASSIAPRRLATEAFF. V usage is TRBV19 and J usage is TRBJ1-1. The CDR3 covers 16 residues. In germline, CDR1 is LNHDA, CDR2 SQIVND (reference sequence). Together with reference TRBV19 and TRBJ1-1, the CDR3 gives the full variable domain: DGGITQSPKYLFRKEGQNVTLSCEQNLNHDAMYWYRQDPGQGLRLIYYSQIVNDFQKGDIAEGYSVSREKKESFPLTVTSAQKNPTAFYLCASSIAPRRLATEAFFGQGTRLTVV.